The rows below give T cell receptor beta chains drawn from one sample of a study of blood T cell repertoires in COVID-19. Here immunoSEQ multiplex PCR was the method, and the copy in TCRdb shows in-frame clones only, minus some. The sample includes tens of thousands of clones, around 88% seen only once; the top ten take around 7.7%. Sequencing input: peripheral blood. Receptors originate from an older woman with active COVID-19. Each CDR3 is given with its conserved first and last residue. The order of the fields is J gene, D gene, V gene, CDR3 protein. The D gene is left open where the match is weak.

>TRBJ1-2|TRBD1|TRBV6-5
CASSSGTGGGYTF
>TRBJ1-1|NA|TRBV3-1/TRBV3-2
CASSQGAGAEAFF
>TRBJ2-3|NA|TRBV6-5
CASSSTQGSDTQYF
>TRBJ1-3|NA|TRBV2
CASREGHMGDGNTIYF
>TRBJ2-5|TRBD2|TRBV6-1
CASSEWRGGGETQYF
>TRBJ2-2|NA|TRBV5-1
CASSWDSGELFF
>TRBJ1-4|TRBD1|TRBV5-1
CASSSSGGEKLFF
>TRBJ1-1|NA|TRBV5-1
CASSLADINTEAFF
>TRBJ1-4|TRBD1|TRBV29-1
CSVSTGNVLFF
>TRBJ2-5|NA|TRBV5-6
CASSLGLSSSETQYF
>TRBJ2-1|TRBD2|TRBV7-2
CASSLVAGDYNEQFF
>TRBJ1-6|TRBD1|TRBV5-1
CASSLASTGESSPLHF
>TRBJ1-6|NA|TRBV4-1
CASSQSRDSFTLHF
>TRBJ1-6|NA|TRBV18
CASSPITGDNSPLHF
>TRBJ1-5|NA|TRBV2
CASSALQGGLGPQHF
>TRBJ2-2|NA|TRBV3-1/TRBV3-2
CASSPLAQVGELFF
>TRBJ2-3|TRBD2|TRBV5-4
CASSAGLADTQYF
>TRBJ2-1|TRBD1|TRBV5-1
CASRTGGLNEQFF
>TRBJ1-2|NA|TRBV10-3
CAISESTASYGYTF
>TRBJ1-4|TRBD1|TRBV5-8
CASRGQGRGTNEKLFF
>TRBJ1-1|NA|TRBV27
CASSLTLLLGRSNTEAFF
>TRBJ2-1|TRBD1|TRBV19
CASSRQGQGIWEQFF
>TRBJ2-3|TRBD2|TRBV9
CASSVGASGFSDTQYF
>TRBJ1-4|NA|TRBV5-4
CASSYNPNAGEKLFF
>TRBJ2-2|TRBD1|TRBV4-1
CASSKWDRNTGELFF
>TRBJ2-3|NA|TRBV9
CASSVGSAGTDTQYF
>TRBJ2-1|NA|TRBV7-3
CASSSPNYNEQFF
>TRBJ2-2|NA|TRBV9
CASSVTGNTGELFF
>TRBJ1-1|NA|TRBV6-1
CASSENFRVTEAFF
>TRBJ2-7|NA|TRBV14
CASSQAPRRGQYF
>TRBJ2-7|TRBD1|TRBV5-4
CASSLDPDRGSSYEQYF